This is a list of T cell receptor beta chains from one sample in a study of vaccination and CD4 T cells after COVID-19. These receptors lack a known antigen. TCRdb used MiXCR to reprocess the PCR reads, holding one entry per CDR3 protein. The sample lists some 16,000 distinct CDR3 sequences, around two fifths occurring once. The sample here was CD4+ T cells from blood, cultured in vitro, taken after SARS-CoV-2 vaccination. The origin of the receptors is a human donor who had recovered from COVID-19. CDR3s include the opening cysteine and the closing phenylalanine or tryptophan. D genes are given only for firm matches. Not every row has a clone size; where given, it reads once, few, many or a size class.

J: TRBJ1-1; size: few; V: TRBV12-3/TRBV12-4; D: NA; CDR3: CASSRAAVSSEAFF; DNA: TGTGCCAGCAGCCGCGCTGCCGTCAGTAGTGAAGCTTTCTTT
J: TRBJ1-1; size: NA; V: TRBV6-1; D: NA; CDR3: CASSDHGSRVGTEAFF; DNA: TGTGCCAGCAGTGATCATGGGTCCAGGGTGGGCACTGAAGCTTTCTTT
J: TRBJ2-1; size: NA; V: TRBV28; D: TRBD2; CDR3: CASSFPLSTSGNYNEQFF; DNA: TGTGCCAGCAGCTTCCCCCTCTCGACTAGCGGAAACTACAATGAGCAGTTCTTC
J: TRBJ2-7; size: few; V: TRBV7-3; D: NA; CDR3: CASSLSRTQSSYEQYF; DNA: TGTGCCAGCAGCTTATCCCGGACTCAAAGCTCCTACGAGCAGTACTTC
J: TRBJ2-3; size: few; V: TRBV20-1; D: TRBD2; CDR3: CSAPSGRVRTDTQYF; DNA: TGCAGTGCTCCTAGCGGGAGGGTTCGAACAGATACGCAGTATTTT
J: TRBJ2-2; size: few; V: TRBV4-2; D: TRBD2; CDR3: CASSGPSGRYTGELFF; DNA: TGTGCCAGCAGTGGGCCTAGCGGGAGGTACACCGGGGAGCTGTTTTTT
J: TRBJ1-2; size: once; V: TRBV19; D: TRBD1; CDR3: CASSIPGQGGYGYTF; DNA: TGTGCCAGTAGTATCCCGGGACAGGGGGGCTATGGCTACACCTTC
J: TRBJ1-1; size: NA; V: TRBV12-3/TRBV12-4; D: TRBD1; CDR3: CASSPSGTGGTEAFF; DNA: TGTGCCAGCAGTCCCTCCGGGACAGGGGGAACTGAAGCTTTCTTT
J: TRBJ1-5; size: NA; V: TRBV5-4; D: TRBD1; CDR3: CASSWGGQGDQPQHF; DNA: TGTGCCAGCAGCTGGGGAGGACAGGGTGATCAGCCCCAGCATTTT
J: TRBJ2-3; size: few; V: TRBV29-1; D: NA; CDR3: CSVRGSSTDTQYF; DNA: TGCAGCGTCCGGGGGTCTAGCACAGATACGCAGTATTTT
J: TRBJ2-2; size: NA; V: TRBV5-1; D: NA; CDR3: CASSLEAGGELFF; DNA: TGCGCCAGCAGCTTGGAAGCGGGCGGGGAGCTGTTTTTT
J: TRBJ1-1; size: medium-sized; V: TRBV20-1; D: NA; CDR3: CSAAKLNTEAFF; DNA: TGCAGTGCAGCTAAATTGAACACTGAAGCTTTCTTT
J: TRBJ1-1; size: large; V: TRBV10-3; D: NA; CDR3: CAISEPLTGLTEAFF; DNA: TGTGCCATCAGTGAACCGCTTACAGGCCTCACTGAAGCTTTCTTT
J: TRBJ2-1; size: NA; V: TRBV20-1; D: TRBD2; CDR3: CSALSLAGAIDEQFF; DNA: TGCAGTGCCCTATCACTAGCGGGAGCGATCGATGAGCAGTTCTTC
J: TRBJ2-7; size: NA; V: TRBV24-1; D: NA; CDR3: CATSDRYEQYF; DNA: TGTGCCACCAGTGACCGGTACGAGCAGTACTTC
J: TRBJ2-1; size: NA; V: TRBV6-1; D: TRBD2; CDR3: CASSQTSGRNEQFF; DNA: TGTGCCAGCAGTCAGACTAGCGGGCGGAATGAGCAGTTCTTC
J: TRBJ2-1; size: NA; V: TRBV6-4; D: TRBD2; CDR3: CASSDSVAGGVDEQFF; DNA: TGTGCCAGCAGTGACTCTGTAGCGGGAGGGGTAGATGAGCAGTTCTTC
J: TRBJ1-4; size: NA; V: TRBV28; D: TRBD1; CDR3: CASSPDRDLNEKLFF; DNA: TGTGCCAGCAGTCCCGACAGGGACCTTAATGAAAAACTGTTTTTT
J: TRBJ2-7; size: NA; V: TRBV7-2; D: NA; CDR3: CASRGGGVGGSYEQYF; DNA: TGTGCCAGCAGAGGGGGGGGAGTGGGGGGCTCCTACGAGCAGTACTTC
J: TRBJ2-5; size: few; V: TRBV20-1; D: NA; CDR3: CSATIPGQLTQYF; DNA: TGCAGTGCTACCATCCCGGGACAACTGACCCAGTACTTC
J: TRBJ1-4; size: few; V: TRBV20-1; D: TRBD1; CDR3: CSAISPGTGGRDEKLFF; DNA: TGCAGTGCTATAAGTCCCGGGACAGGGGGGCGGGATGAAAAACTGTTTTTT
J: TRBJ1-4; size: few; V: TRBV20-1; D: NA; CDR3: CSPYRRDEKLFF; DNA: TGCAGTCCGTATAGGCGAGATGAAAAACTGTTTTTT
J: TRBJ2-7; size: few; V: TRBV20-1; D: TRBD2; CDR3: CSARDSGRASEQYF; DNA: TGCAGTGCTAGAGATAGCGGGAGGGCCTCCGAGCAGTACTTC
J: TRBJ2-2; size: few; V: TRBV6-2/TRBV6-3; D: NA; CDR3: CASSQGGELFF; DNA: TGTGCCAGCAGTCAGGGCGGGGAGCTGTTTTTT
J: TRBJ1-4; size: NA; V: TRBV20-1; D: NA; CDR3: CSAREGVRMFF; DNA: TGCAGTGCTAGGGAAGGGGTCAGGATGTTTTTT
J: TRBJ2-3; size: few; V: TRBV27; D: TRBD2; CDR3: CASSSIAGSTDTQYF; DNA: TGTGCCAGCAGTTCAATAGCGGGGAGCACAGATACGCAGTATTTT
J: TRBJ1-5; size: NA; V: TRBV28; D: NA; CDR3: CAAQGGGNSNQPQHF; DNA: TGTGCCGCCCAAGGCGGGGGCAATAGCAATCAGCCCCAGCATTTT
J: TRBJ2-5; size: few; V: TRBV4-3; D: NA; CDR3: CASSQDSGEGETQYF; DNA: TGCGCCAGCAGCCAAGACTCGGGAGAAGGAGAGACCCAGTACTTC
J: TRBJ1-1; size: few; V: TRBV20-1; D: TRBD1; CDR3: CSAATHRGSGAFF; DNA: TGCAGTGCTGCAACTCACAGGGGTTCGGGGGCTTTCTTT
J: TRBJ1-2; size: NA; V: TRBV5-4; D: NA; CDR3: CASSQDSRGGYTF; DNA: TGTGCCAGCAGCCAGGACAGTCGAGGCGGCTACACCTTC
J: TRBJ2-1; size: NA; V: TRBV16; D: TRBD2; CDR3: CASSQQRGRFDEQFF; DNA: TGTGCCAGCAGCCAGCAGCGGGGGCGGTTTGATGAGCAGTTCTTC
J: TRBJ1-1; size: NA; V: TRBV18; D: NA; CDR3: CASSLGQPMNTEAFF; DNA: TGTGCCAGCTCACTAGGACAGCCTATGAACACTGAAGCTTTCTTT
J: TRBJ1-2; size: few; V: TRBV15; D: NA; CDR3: CATSTRTGFSSGYTF; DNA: TGTGCCACCAGCACAAGGACGGGGTTTTCTTCTGGCTACACCTTC
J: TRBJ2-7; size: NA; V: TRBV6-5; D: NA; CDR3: CASSYRAGSPYEQYF; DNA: TGTGCCAGCAGTTACCGAGCAGGTTCACCCTACGAGCAGTACTTC
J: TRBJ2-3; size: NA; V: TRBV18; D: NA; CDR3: CASSRSGSTDTQYF; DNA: TGTGCCAGCTCACGTTCCGGGAGCACAGATACGCAGTATTTT
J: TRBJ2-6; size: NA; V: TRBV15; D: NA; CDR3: CATSRARNSGANVLTF; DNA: TGTGCCACCAGCAGAGCCCGGAACTCTGGGGCCAACGTCCTGACTTTC
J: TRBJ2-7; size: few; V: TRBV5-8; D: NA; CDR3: CASSLGTGGTSGRTGQYF; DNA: TGTGCCAGCAGCCTCGGGACAGGGGGCACTAGCGGGAGGACCGGACAGTACTTC
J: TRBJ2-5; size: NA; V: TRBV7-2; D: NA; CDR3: CASSLAGNQETQYF; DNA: TGTGCCAGCAGCTTAGCGGGTAACCAAGAGACCCAGTACTTC
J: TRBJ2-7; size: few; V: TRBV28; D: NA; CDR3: CASRPPSAGGREQYF; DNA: TGTGCCAGCAGACCACCAAGCGCAGGGGGGAGGGAGCAGTACTTC
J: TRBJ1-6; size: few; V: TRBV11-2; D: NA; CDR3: CASSFFGAHSPLHF; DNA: TGTGCCAGCAGCTTTTTCGGGGCCCATTCACCCCTCCACTTT
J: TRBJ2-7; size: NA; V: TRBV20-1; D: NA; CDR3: CSAGETTYEQYF; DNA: TGCAGTGCTGGCGAAACCACCTACGAGCAGTACTTC
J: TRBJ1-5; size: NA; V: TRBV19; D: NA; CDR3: CASSMDPASYNQPQHF; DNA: TGTGCCAGTAGTATGGACCCGGCCAGCTACAATCAGCCCCAGCATTTT
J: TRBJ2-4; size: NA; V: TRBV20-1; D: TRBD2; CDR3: CSARGHSGSLAKNIQYF; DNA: TGCAGTGCTAGAGGCCATAGCGGGAGCCTAGCCAAAAACATTCAGTACTTC
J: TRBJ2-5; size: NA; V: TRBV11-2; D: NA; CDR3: CASSFTTQETQYF; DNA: TGTGCCAGCAGCTTTACAACTCAAGAGACCCAGTACTTC
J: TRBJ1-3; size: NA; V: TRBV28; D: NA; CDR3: CASSFQGPKTGNTIYF; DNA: TGTGCCAGCAGTTTTCAGGGGCCGAAGACTGGAAACACCATATATTTT
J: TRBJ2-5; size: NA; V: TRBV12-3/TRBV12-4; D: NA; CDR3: CASSSGGGQETQYF; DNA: TGTGCCAGCAGTTCGGGGGGCGGCCAAGAGACCCAGTACTTC
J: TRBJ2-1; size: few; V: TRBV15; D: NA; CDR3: CATSRDLGRSGANNEQFF; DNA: TGTGCCACCAGCAGAGATCTGGGTCGTTCGGGTGCCAACAATGAGCAGTTCTTC
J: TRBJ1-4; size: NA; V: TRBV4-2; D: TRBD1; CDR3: CASSQGAGQVFEKLFF; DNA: TGTGCCAGCAGCCAGGGGGCGGGACAGGTATTTGAAAAACTGTTTTTT
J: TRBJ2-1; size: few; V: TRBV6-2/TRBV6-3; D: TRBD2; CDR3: CASSYSQAGADEQFF; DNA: TGTGCCAGCAGTTACTCCCAAGCGGGAGCAGATGAGCAGTTCTTC
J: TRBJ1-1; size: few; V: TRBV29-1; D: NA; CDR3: CSVLANLNTEAFF; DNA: TGCAGCGTTCTGGCGAACCTGAACACTGAAGCTTTCTTT
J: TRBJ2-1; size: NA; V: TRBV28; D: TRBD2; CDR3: CASSLTSGRSRGPYNEQFF; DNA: TGTGCCAGCAGTTTGACTAGCGGGAGAAGTAGGGGGCCTTACAATGAGCAGTTCTTC
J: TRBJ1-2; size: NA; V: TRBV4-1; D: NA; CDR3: CASSPDQSNYGYTF; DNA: TGCGCCAGCAGCCCGGACCAGTCTAACTATGGCTACACCTTC
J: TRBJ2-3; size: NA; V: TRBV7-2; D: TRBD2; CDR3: CASSSLAGGFVDTQYF; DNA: TGTGCCAGCAGCTCACTAGCGGGAGGGTTTGTAGATACGCAGTATTTT
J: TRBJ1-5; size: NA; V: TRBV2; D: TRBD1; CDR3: CASRGTGLQPQHF; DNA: TGTGCCAGCAGGGGGACAGGGCTTCAGCCCCAGCATTTT
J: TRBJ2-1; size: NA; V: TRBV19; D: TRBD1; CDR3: CASSNNRGPQFF; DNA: TGTGCCAGTAGTAACAACAGGGGACCGCAGTTCTTC